The clone carrying this TCR beta chain was observed once. Repertoires were generated with immunoSEQ multiplex PCR, while TCRdb's copy carries only in-frame clones and drops some. The data show about 200,000 clones, more than 75% seen once. Germline V gene sequence: CDR1 SNHLY, CDR2 FYNNEI. The CDR3 loop spans 16 amino acids. V lost 3 bases to trimming and J lost 8 bases, with 19 bases between them. The data belong to a study of blood T cell repertoires in COVID-19. At the level of the study: Sites in the United States, Italy and Spain provided acute and convalescent COVID-19 samples.

Input material: PBMCs or T cells enriched from blood (not recorded which). This clonotype was sampled from a woman between 45 and 60 years old with acute COVID-19. The genes are TRBV2 and TRBJ1-4; D may be TRBD1 (6 bases). The CDR3 is CASSEIVAGEGEKLFF. Here the CDR3 DNA reads TGTGCCAGCAGTGAGATAGTGGCAGGGGAAGGAGAAAAACTGTTTTTT.